This TCR beta chain stems from a study of T cells in tuberculosis. Overall study results and limits: Using the GMM-specific repertoire gave under 90% accuracy versus around 74% with motifs.

Clones were read by immunoSEQ multiplex PCR, and TCRdb kept only the in-frame ones, dropping some. In the table there are around 30,000 clones, about 92% of which are singletons. Notes on this clone: As yet, its antigen is unknown.

Sample: PBMCs. The clonotype originates from a donor aged 5-35 years with latent tuberculosis or without tuberculosis infection.

CDR3 in amino acids: CASSQAWRPEAFF. The CDR3 nucleotides are TGCGCCAGCAGCCAAGCGTGGCGGCCTGAAGCTTTCTTT. The chain combines TRBV4-1 with TRBJ1-1; no clear D. The CDR3 is 13 residues long. Germline V CDR1 and CDR2: MGHRA, YSYEKL. V was cut by 1 base and J by 6 bases, with 9 bases left in between.